The clone carrying this T cell receptor (beta chain) was recorded at least ten times. This CDR3 contains 12 residues. Germline V gene sequence: CDR1 SQVTM, CDR2 ANQGSEA. V lost 1 base to trimming and J lost 8 bases, with 11 bases between them. This sample is part of a study of blood T cells in healthy people across ages. A second roughly 6 to 12 cycle PCR used barcoded and J-beta primers. TCRdb independently ran MiXCR on the 5' RACE reads; one entry per CDR3 protein. The sample lists 1.5 million to 2 million distinct CDR3 sequences, 28% occurring once. This TCR derives from a woman aged 25 to 45 in good health. The specimen was blood. This chain connects TRBV29-1 to TRBJ1-2; no definite D call. The DNA of the CDR3 is TGCAGCGTTGAAGTTGGAGCCCGGGGCTACACCTTC. This translates into CSVEVGARGYTF.